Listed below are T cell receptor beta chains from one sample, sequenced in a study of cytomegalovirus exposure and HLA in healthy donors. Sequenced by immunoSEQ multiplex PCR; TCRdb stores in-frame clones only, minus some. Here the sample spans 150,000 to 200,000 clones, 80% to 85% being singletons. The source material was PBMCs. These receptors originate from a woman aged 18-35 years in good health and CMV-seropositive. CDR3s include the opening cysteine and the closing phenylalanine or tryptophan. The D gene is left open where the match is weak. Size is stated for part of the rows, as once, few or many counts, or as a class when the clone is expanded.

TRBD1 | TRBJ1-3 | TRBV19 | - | TGTGCCAGTAGTATCGGGACAGCGTCTGGAAACACCATATATTTT | CASSIGTASGNTIYF
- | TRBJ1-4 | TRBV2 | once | TGTGCCAGCAGTCAGAATGAAAAACTGTTTTTT | CASSQNEKLFF
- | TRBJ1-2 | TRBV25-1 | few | TGTGCCAGCAGTGAGCAGGGCCCGAGGTATGGCTACACCTTC | CASSEQGPRYGYTF
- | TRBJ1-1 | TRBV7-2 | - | TGTGCCAGCAGCTTCGGGATTTCTGAAGCTTTCTTT | CASSFGISEAFF
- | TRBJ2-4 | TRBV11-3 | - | TGTGCCAGCAGCCGAACCGACTCCGGCGGAGCCATTCAGTACTTC | CASSRTDSGGAIQYF
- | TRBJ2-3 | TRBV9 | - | TGTGCCAGCAGCTACGGGGGAACAGATACGCAGTATTTT | CASSYGGTDTQYF
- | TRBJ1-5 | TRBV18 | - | TGTGCCAGCTCACAGGGGCTCGATCAGCCCCAGCATTTT | CASSQGLDQPQHF
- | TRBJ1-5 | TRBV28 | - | TGTGCCAGCAACCCTGTTACAGGGTTACCGCCGAATCAGCCCCAGCATTTT | CASNPVTGLPPNQPQHF
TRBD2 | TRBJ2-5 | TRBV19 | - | TGTGCCAGTAGTATACCCAGGGGACTAGCGGGGGGACTTGTACCATGGGAGACCCAGTACTTC | CASSIPRGLAGGLVPWETQYF
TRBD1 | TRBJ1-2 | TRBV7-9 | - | TGTGCCAGCAGTCGTACAGGGGGCCTTGATGGCTACACCTTC | CASSRTGGLDGYTF
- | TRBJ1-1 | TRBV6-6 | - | TGTGCCAGCAGTTACTCGGACAGGAACACTGAAGCTTTCTTT | CASSYSDRNTEAFF